This TCR beta chain appears in the sequencing data of a study of human T cells and chemical hapten exposure. Study overall: Sensitization involved placing 2% DPC onto an approximately 2 cm by approximately 2 cm region of upper inner arm skin.

This clonotype was counted a few times. From the RACE reads, TCRdb called clonotypes with MiXCR, one entry per CDR3 protein. The sample shows about 110,000 distinct CDR3 sequences, 9.5% to 12% of them seen only once. Stated time point: patch test 1, 2 weeks after DPC sensitization. Treatment denoted: therapeutic diphenylcyclopropenone sensitization with weekly scalp DPC. This receptor was identified in a woman in her forties with alopecia areata. Some clones in this sample may be carry-over from other donors' samples. Sample: whole blood, taken in connection with sensitization to the hapten diphenylcyclopropenone (DPC).

The CDR3 sequence: CASSVAQGTGVQYF. The CDR3 DNA sequence: TGTGCCAGCAGCGTGGCCCAGGGGACAGGCGTGCAGTACTTC. The rearrangement uses TRBV3-1 and TRBJ2-7, with TRBD1 matching over 8 bases. The germline V gene has CDR1 LGHDT and CDR2 YNNKEL (reference sequence). CDR3 length equals 14 residues. The V gene end was trimmed by 5 bases and the J gene end by 9 bases; junction bases not matched to a gene: 12.